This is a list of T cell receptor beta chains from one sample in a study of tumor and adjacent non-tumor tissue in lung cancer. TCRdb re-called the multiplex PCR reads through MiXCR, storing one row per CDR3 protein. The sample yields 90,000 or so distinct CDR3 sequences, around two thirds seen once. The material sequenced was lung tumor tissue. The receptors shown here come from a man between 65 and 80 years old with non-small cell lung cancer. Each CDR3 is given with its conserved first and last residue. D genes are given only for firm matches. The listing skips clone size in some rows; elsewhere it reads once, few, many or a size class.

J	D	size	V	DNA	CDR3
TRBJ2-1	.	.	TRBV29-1	TGCAGCACTCAGCCGGGGCAGGGCAGCTACAATGAGCAGTTCTTC	CSTQPGQGSYNEQFF
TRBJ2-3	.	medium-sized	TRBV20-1	TGCAGTGTCCACACAGATACGCAGTATTTT	CSVHTDTQYF
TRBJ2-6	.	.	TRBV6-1	TGCGCCAGCAGTGCCGAGGACACCTCTGGGGCCGACGTCCTGACTTTC	CASSAEDTSGADVLTF
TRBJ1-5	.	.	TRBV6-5	TGTGCCAGGAGTTACGCGGGGGGATCCAATCAACCCCAGCATTTT	CARSYAGGSNQPQHF
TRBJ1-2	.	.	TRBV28	TGTGTCAGCATAGGAGGGCAGACCTATGGCTACACCTTC	CVSIGGQTYGYTF
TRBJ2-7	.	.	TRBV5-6	TGTGTCAGCAGCCGAGAGTACGAGCAGCACTTC	CVSSREYEQHF
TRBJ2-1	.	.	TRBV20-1	TGCAGTGCTAGGGGTGGCCGGAGCTACTACAATGAGCAGTTCTTC	CSARGGRSYYNEQFF
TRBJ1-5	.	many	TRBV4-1	TGCGCCAGCAGCGAAGAAATTTCGGTAGGCAATCAGCCCCAGCATTTT	CASSEEISVGNQPQHF
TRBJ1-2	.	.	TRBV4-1	TGCACCAGCAGCGGCGTCAGGAGAGGAGATGGCAACACCTTC	CTSSGVRRGDGNTF
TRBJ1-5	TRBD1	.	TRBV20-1	TGCAGTGCTAGAGATGGACAGGGAGCAGGCCAGCCCCAGCATTTT	CSARDGQGAGQPQHF
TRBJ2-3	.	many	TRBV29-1	TGCAGCGGATACGGGACACCTAGCACAGATACGCAGTATTTT	CSGYGTPSTDTQYF
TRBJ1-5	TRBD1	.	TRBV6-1	TGTGCCAGCAGAGCGAGAGGGACAGGGGGCCTTAGCAATCAGCCCCAGCATTTT	CASRARGTGGLSNQPQHF
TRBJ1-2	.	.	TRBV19	TGTGCCAGCGGGACCCCGGGGTATGGCTACACCTTC	CASGTPGYGYTF
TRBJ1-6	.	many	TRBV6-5	TGTGCCAGCAGTTACTCAGGCGGGAATTCACCCCTCCACTTT	CASSYSGGNSPLHF
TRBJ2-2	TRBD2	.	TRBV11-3	TGTGCCAGCAACTTGACTAGCGGGGTAGGGGAGTTGTTTTTT	CASNLTSGVGELFF
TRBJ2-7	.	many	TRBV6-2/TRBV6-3	TGTGCCAGCAGTTCGCTGTACGAGCAGTACTTC	CASSSLYEQYF
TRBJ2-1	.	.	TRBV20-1	TGCAGTGCCCCACCGCGGGAACGCTCCTACAATGAGCAGTTGTTC	CSAPPRERSYNEQLF
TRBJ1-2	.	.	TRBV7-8	TGTGCCAGCAGCCCCTCGGACGGGCGCTTCTCTGGCTACACCTTC	CASSPSDGRFSGYTF
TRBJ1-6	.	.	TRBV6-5	TGTGCCAGCAATTACTCCTCAGACCATTCACCCCTCCACTTT	CASNYSSDHSPLHF
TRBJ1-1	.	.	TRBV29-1	TGCAGCGTCGGGACAAACCCAGTCACTGAAGCTTCCTTT	CSVGTNPVTEASF